This T cell receptor (beta chain) was recorded in a study of blood T cell repertoires in COVID-19 (dated by TCRdb to 2018 to 2021). General notes on the study: Samples covering the acute and convalescent phases of COVID-19 were provided by collaborators in the United States, Italy and Spain. The repertoires were made available in a free public database intended to serve as a resource for research on the immune response to SARS-CoV-2. HLA class I and class II types, where available, came from metadata supplied by the sample provider rather than from assay-based typing. Deeply sampled blood TCRbeta repertoires from subjects exposed to, actively infected with, or recovered from COVID-19 were included in the dataset. The sample metadata nearly always contained a de-identified subject ID, COVID-19 status, age in years and sex. The material from the prospective study consisted of cDNA or gDNA derived from T cells, B-cell-depleted T cells, or PBMCs. Samples were obtained from the ongoing ImmuneRACE study (first 160 participants) and from about 1,300 subjects provided by 6 global collaborators. The investigation overall reported the following: How much clinical and demographic metadata was included differed by source and by participant, and the metadata was provided uncurated.

Samples from volunteer blood donors who had recovered from COVID-19 were contributed by a second Seattle source. Each collaborating institution followed its own protocols to collect whole blood in K2EDTA tubes. For TCRbeta analysis, collaborator samples were shipped as frozen whole blood, as isolated PBMCs, or as DNA extracted from either sample type. The germline V gene (reference sequence) specifies LNHDA as CDR1 and SQIVND as CDR2. V gives up 3 bases and J gives up 9 bases, and the segment between their germline ends measures 18 bases. The CDR3 runs 15 residues from the cysteine to the phenylalanine. This entry keeps only the CDR3 DNA: 45 bases, framed from base 1. TCRbeta CDR3 regions were amplified from genomic DNA by means of the immunoSEQ Assay, a bias-controlled multiplex PCR. For the original study's pipeline: The number of nucleated cells in each sample was estimated by amplification of reference gene primers within the assay. Sequence reads were collapsed and filtered to measure the absolute abundance of every unique TCRbeta CDR3 rearrangement. Productive Simpson clonality was computed per sample as the square root of Simpson's diversity index over productive rearrangements. The source is immuneACCESS, and TCRdb retained only in-frame sequences with V and J called. Part of the clones is not carried over; for the studies checked, unresolved V genes explain less than half of this, and the remainder is unexplained. V, J and clone size derive from that table, while D and trimming were established from the DNA sequence. The sample data list about 250,000 clones, and 85% to 90% of these were observed just once. Of the sample, 0.9% to 1% is held by the ten largest clones.

With respect to this clone: This clone's antigen is unknown. Base qualities were left out, and no much larger clone turns up one base away.

This TCR came from a woman in her 40s who had recovered from COVID-19. This chain is built from TRBV19 and TRBJ2-1; the D gene identity is not certain. Sample: peripheral blood. The CDR3 region reads CASSIPGRWPVEQFF. In nucleotides, the sequence is TGTGCCAGTAGTATCCCCGGCAGGTGGCCAGTTGAGCAGTTCTTC.